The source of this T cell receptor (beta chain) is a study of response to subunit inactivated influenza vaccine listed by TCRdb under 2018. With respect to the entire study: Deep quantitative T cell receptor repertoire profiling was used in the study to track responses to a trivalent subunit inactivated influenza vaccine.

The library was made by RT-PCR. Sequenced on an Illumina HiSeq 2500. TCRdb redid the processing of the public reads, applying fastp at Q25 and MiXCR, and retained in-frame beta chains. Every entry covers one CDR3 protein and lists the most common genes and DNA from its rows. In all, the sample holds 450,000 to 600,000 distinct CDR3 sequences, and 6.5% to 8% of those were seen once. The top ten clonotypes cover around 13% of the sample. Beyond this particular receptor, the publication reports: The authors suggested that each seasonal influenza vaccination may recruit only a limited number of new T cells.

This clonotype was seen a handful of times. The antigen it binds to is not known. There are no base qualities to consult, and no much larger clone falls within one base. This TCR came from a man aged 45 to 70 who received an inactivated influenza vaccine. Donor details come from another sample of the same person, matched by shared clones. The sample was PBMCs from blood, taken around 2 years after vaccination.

The nucleotide sequence is given as TGCGCCAGCAGCCAAGCATGGGGGGGGAACGCGAACACCGGGGAGCTGTTTTTT. It translates as CASSQAWGGNANTGELFF. The rearranged chain carries TRBV4-3 and TRBJ2-2; 7 junctional bases match TRBD2. From its cysteine to its phenylalanine, the CDR3 spans 18 amino acids. This entry keeps only the CDR3 DNA: 54 bases, framed from base 1. For CDR1 and CDR2, the germline V gene lists LGHNA and YSLEER. Here V drops 1 base and J drops 0 bases, and the junction holds 8 bases not matched to any gene.